Sequencing of this TCR beta chain was carried out in a study of shared clonotypes between healthy human individuals. Study-level information: Each donor's CD8 memory used one plate, CD8 naive two, each CD4 subset three. Findings of the study overall: Sequencing depth was predicted to influence how clonotypes are shared among donors. Compared with clonotypes that all four donors shared, non-shared clonotypes had lower generation probabilities.

Sorted-subset replicate PCR reactions were performed with approximately 180 ng DNA, corresponding to roughly 30,000 T cell genomes. Generated by immunoSEQ multiplex PCR, the TCRdb table keeps only in-frame clones and is missing some. The sample lists some 600,000 clones, 90% to 97% occurring once. This clone was observed a single time. As yet, its antigen is unknown. Terminally differentiated effector memory CD45RA+ cells were excluded by CCR7 positive selection of CD45RO-negative cells. Trimming removed 1 base at V and 6 bases at J, with 13 bases between. The germline CDR1 and CDR2 sequences are SGHTS and YDEGEE. CDR3 length equals 14 residues.

Specimen: naive CD8+ T cells sorted from blood. The clonotype was recovered from a woman aged 30 to 39 in good health. The V gene is TRBV5-8, the J gene TRBJ1-1, with D hard to call. The CDR3 bases are TGTGCCAGCAGCTTGCCCGGAGTGGTCGCTGAAGCTTTCTTT. Its protein product is CASSLPGVVAEAFF.